This record concerns one TCR beta chain sequence. Trimming pared 2 bases from V and 2 bases from J, leaving 11 bases between. Germline assignment: CDR1 MNHEY and CDR2 SVGEGT. The CDR3 sequence is 15 residues long. The sample is drawn from a study of T-cell memory formation after mild COVID-19. TCRdb independently ran MiXCR on the 5' RACE reads; one entry per CDR3 protein. The sample has roughly 350,000 distinct CDR3 sequences, roughly an eighth seen once. The TCR sequence derives from a man between 18 and 35 years old who had mild COVID-19 (a few samples of this study predate the infection). Cell type and time point are not known. The rearrangement uses TRBV6-2 or TRBV6-3 and TRBJ2-3; the D gene is possibly TRBD2 (5 bases). The sequenced sample was PBMCs or a T cell subset sorted from them (not recorded which). The CDR3 nucleotides read TGTGCCAGCAGTTACGGAGCCGGGGACACAGATACGCAGTATTTT. Residues: CASSYGAGDTDTQYF.